The rows below give T cell receptor beta chains drawn from one sample of a study of cytomegalovirus exposure and HLA in healthy donors. The protocol was immunoSEQ multiplex PCR, while the TCRdb copy is restricted to in-frame clones and leaves out a portion. The sample contains 150,000 to 200,000 clones, almost 80% of which appear only once. The sequenced material came from PBMCs. The origin of the receptors is a young man in good health and CMV-seropositive. CDR3s include the opening cysteine and the closing phenylalanine or tryptophan. A D gene is named only where the DNA matches it firmly. Clone sizes are given selectively: once, few, many, or a class where the clone is expanded.

j_call d_call v_call clone_size cdr3_nt cdr3_aa
TRBJ2-7 NA TRBV7-8 NA TGTGCCAGCAGCCGAGGCCCCGAGCAGTACTTC CASSRGPEQYF
TRBJ2-7 NA TRBV30 NA TGTGCCTGGAGTTGGGCAGGCGGGTACGAGCAGTACTTC CAWSWAGGYEQYF
TRBJ2-7 NA TRBV5-4 few TGTGCCAGCAGCTTGGACACCTACGAGCAGTACTTC CASSLDTYEQYF
TRBJ1-2 TRBD1 TRBV6-6 NA TGTGCCAGCAGTGCTCCGGGACAGGGGATCTATGGCTACACCTTC CASSAPGQGIYGYTF
TRBJ2-7 NA TRBV7-2 NA TGTGCCAGCAGCTTTGTACGGGACTCCTACGAGCAGTACTTC CASSFVRDSYEQYF
TRBJ2-7 TRBD1 TRBV27 NA TGTGCCAGCTCATCCTTCCGGGACAGGGACTACGAGCAGTACTTC CASSSFRDRDYEQYF
TRBJ1-1 TRBD1 TRBV6-5 NA TGTGCCAGCGCCGGACAGGGCGTCATGAACACTGAAGCTTTCTTT CASAGQGVMNTEAFF
TRBJ2-1 NA TRBV10-3 NA TGTGCCATCAGTGTTAGGCAGGGCCTGATCAATGAGCAGTTCTTC CAISVRQGLINEQFF
TRBJ1-2 NA TRBV13 few TGTGCCAGCAGCCAAAGGTTGTTAGGCCAGGAGGAGGGCGATGGCTACACCTTC CASSQRLLGQEEGDGYTF
TRBJ2-3 TRBD2 TRBV7-2 NA TGTGCCAGCAGCCTGTGGGGACTAGGAAGCACAGATACGCAGTATTTT CASSLWGLGSTDTQYF
TRBJ1-2 NA TRBV14 NA TGTGCCAGCAGCCAAGGTTTCGGGGGAGGCTACACCTTC CASSQGFGGGYTF
TRBJ1-1 NA TRBV6-5 NA TGTGCCAGCAGTCAAGGACAGTTGAACACTGAAGCTTTCTTT CASSQGQLNTEAFF
TRBJ1-1 NA TRBV18 NA TGTGCCAGCTCACCGGGGAGGTTTGAAGCTTTCTTT CASSPGRFEAFF
TRBJ2-7 NA TRBV6-1 NA TGTGCCAGCAGTTATGACGGGGGACTTTACGAGCAGTACTTC CASSYDGGLYEQYF
TRBJ1-2 TRBD1 TRBV4-1 NA TGCGCCAGCAGCCAAGAAGCAGGGGGCCTGAATGGCTACACCTTC CASSQEAGGLNGYTF
TRBJ2-7 TRBD1 TRBV5-5 NA TGTGCCAGCAGGGACAGGGGAGCGGACGAGCAGTACTTC CASRDRGADEQYF
TRBJ1-1 NA TRBV4-2 NA TGTGCCAGCAGCCAAGATGAGGGAGGAGGATTTGAAGCTTTCTTT CASSQDEGGGFEAFF